A selection of T cell receptor beta chains follows, all from one sample in a study of blood T cell repertoires in COVID-19. TCRdb's copy holds only in-frame clones and misses some; the assay was immunoSEQ multiplex PCR. The sample includes roughly 280,000 clones, roughly 85% seen only once; the top ten take less than 6%. Material: peripheral blood. These receptors originate from a man aged 55-75 years who had recovered from COVID-19. CDR3s include the opening cysteine and the closing phenylalanine or tryptophan. Each record gives: V gene, D gene, clone size, J gene, CDR3 DNA, CDR3 protein. A D gene is named only where the DNA matches it firmly. Clone size, where shown, is once, few, many, or a class for clones that have expanded.

TRBV3-1/TRBV3-2,.,once,TRBJ1-2,TGTGCCAGCAGCCAAGGCACCGGATGGGGGGTCTATGGCTACACCTTC,CASSQGTGWGVYGYTF
TRBV11-2,.,few,TRBJ1-2,TGTGCCAGCAGCCCGGGGGGAAGGAGGCAGGGCACCTTC,CASSPGGRRQGTF
TRBV29-1,.,.,TRBJ2-7,TGCAGCGTTGAAGGGGTTGGAGCCTACGAGCAGTACTTC,CSVEGVGAYEQYF
TRBV27,TRBD1,.,TRBJ2-1,TGTGCCAGCAGTTTGGATTCGGGACAGTACAATGAGCAGTTCTTC,CASSLDSGQYNEQFF
TRBV3-1/TRBV3-2,.,.,TRBJ1-1,TGTGCCAGCAGCCAAACCAGGGTCACTGAAGCTTTCTTT,CASSQTRVTEAFF
TRBV6-5,.,.,TRBJ1-4,TGTGCCAGCAGTTACGGCGAAAAACTGTTTTTT,CASSYGEKLFF
TRBV6-5,TRBD1,.,TRBJ2-2,TGTGCCAGCAGTTACGACAGGGTGGGAACCGGGGAGCTGTTTTTT,CASSYDRVGTGELFF
TRBV5-1,.,.,TRBJ2-3,TGCGCCAGCAGCTTGGCACTAGCCGCAGATACGCAGTATTTT,CASSLALAADTQYF
TRBV15,.,once,TRBJ2-1,TGTGCCACCAGCAGGGAGCTAAGGCCAGCCTACAATGAGCAGTTCTTC,CATSRELRPAYNEQFF
TRBV10-3,TRBD1,.,TRBJ1-2,TGTGCCATCCTGGAGGGGGCTGGCTATGGCTACACCTTC,CAILEGAGYGYTF
TRBV19,.,few,TRBJ1-1,TGTGCCAGTAGTATAGCCGTCAGGAACACTGAAGCTTTCTTT,CASSIAVRNTEAFF
TRBV12-3/TRBV12-4,.,.,TRBJ1-3,TGTGCCAGCGGGGGGTCTGGAAACACCATATATTTT,CASGGSGNTIYF
TRBV5-1,TRBD1,many,TRBJ2-3,TGCGCCAGCAGCTTGTCCGGGACAGGGGGTTTAGATACGCAGTATTTT,CASSLSGTGGLDTQYF
TRBV13,.,.,TRBJ2-4,TGTGCCAGCAGCTTAGGCGGAGACAGAATAGCCAAAAACATTCAGTACTTC,CASSLGGDRIAKNIQYF
TRBV11-2,TRBD2,few,TRBJ2-4,TGTGCCAGCAGCTTAGGGACTAGCGGGGGGCTACAGGCCAAAAACATTCAGTACTTC,CASSLGTSGGLQAKNIQYF
TRBV6-6,TRBD1,few,TRBJ1-2,TGTGCCAGCAGACGCCGGGACAGGGGGAAAGGCTACACCTTC,CASRRRDRGKGYTF
TRBV5-1,TRBD2,.,TRBJ2-3,TGCGCCAGCAGCTCCCGGACTAGCGGGGGAGTAGATACGCAGTATTTT,CASSSRTSGGVDTQYF
TRBV19,.,.,TRBJ2-1,TGTGCCAGTAAATACAGGGTTCTGAACAATGAGCAGTTCTTC,CASKYRVLNNEQFF
TRBV3-1/TRBV3-2,.,once,TRBJ1-5,TGTGCCAGCAGCCCCCGGGGTCCCTGGCCCCAGCATTTT,CASSPRGPWPQHF
TRBV6-6,.,few,TRBJ2-7,TGTGCCAGCAGTTACGGCGGCGAATACGAGCAGTACTTC,CASSYGGEYEQYF
TRBV12-3/TRBV12-4,TRBD2,.,TRBJ2-5,TGTGCCAGCACGGCGGGGGGGCGGGAGACCCAGTACTTC,CASTAGGRETQYF
TRBV6-6,.,few,TRBJ1-5,TGTGCCAGCAGTCAGCTACGGGATTATCAGCCCCAGCATTTT,CASSQLRDYQPQHF
TRBV7-9,.,.,TRBJ1-4,TGTGCCAGCACCAGAGGGCGGGTTAATGAAAAACTGTTTTTT,CASTRGRVNEKLFF
TRBV5-1,.,once,TRBJ2-7,TGCGCCAGCACCCAGGTTTACTACGAGCAGTACTTC,CASTQVYYEQYF
TRBV4-1,TRBD1,.,TRBJ1-2,TGCGCCAGCAGCCCATATGACAGGGGCGATGGCTACACCTTC,CASSPYDRGDGYTF
TRBV19,TRBD1,.,TRBJ1-1,TGTGCCAGTAGAACCGGGACAGCACCGAACACTGAAGCTTTCTTT,CASRTGTAPNTEAFF
TRBV9,TRBD1,.,TRBJ2-2,TGTGCCAGCAGCGTAGACGAGGGGGCGTCAGCCGGGGAGCTGTTTTTT,CASSVDEGASAGELFF
TRBV12-3/TRBV12-4,.,.,TRBJ1-3,TGTGCCAGCGCCCGGGGCTCTGGAAACACCATATATTTT,CASARGSGNTIYF
TRBV3-1/TRBV3-2,.,.,TRBJ1-2,TGTGCCAGCAGCCAAGCCCCAGCTAACTATGGCTACACCTTC,CASSQAPANYGYTF
TRBV2,.,once,TRBJ1-5,TGTGCCAGCAAGGCCGGGACACTAAGCAATCAGCCCCAGCATTTT,CASKAGTLSNQPQHF
TRBV5-8,.,.,TRBJ2-7,TGTGCCAGCAGCTTGCGGGGGGCGACGCGCGAGCAGTACTTC,CASSLRGATREQYF
TRBV3-1/TRBV3-2,.,.,TRBJ2-5,TGTGCCAGCAGCCATCGGGGTGGGGAGACCCAGTACTTC,CASSHRGGETQYF
TRBV2,.,.,TRBJ2-5,TGTGCCAGCAGTGGGAGTAGCGGAGGCCGAGAGACCCAGTACTTC,CASSGSSGGRETQYF
TRBV9,.,.,TRBJ2-7,TGTGCCAGCAGCGCCGGGCACCGGGGGTTCGACGAGCAGTACTTC,CASSAGHRGFDEQYF
TRBV2,.,.,TRBJ2-2,TGTGCCAGCACGCCGAGAGCGAACACCGGGGAGCTGTTTTTT,CASTPRANTGELFF
TRBV14,TRBD2,.,TRBJ2-1,TGTGCCAGCAGCCCCGGGGGTTCGGGACTAGCGTTCGATGAGCAGTTCTTC,CASSPGGSGLAFDEQFF
TRBV10-2,TRBD2,.,TRBJ2-5,TGCGCCAGCAGGGAACTAGCGGGAGTTGGTCGGGAGACCCAGTACTTC,CASRELAGVGRETQYF
TRBV27,.,.,TRBJ2-1,TGTGCCAGCAGACCACCCGGGAGCCTAGGAGAGCAGTTCTTC,CASRPPGSLGEQFF
TRBV27,.,.,TRBJ2-4,TGTGCCAGCAGAAATATAGGGGCAAACATTCAGTACTTC,CASRNIGANIQYF
TRBV3-1/TRBV3-2,.,.,TRBJ2-5,TGTGCCAGCAGCCAAACCCGGTCAGGGGGGGAGACCCAGTACTTC,CASSQTRSGGETQYF
TRBV7-2,.,.,TRBJ2-3,TGTGCCAGCAGCCCCCGGGATACGCAGTATTTT,CASSPRDTQYF
TRBV5-1,.,.,TRBJ2-5,TGCGCCAGCGCGGAGGGAGTTGAGACCCAGTACTTC,CASAEGVETQYF
TRBV30,TRBD1,.,TRBJ2-7,TGTGCCTGGAGTGCCCCAGGGGGTCGGTCCTACGAGCAGTACTTC,CAWSAPGGRSYEQYF
TRBV5-7,.,.,TRBJ1-3,TGTGCCAGCAGAAAACAGGGCGCCGGAAACACCATATATTTT,CASRKQGAGNTIYF
TRBV9,TRBD1,once,TRBJ1-2,TGTGCCAGCAGCGCCCGCGGGACAGCAAGAAACTATGGCTACACCTTC,CASSARGTARNYGYTF
TRBV7-9,TRBD1,.,TRBJ1-5,TGTGCCAGCAGCCCGGGGGACAGGGCGGGCAATCAGCCCCAGCATTTT,CASSPGDRAGNQPQHF
TRBV2,TRBD1,.,TRBJ2-1,TGTGCCAGGCAACTCGGGACAGGGATCAACAATGAGCAGTTCTTC,CARQLGTGINNEQFF
TRBV30,.,.,TRBJ2-3,TGTGCCTGGACTCGCGGCACAGATACGCAGTATTTT,CAWTRGTDTQYF
TRBV5-1,.,.,TRBJ2-4,TGCGCCAGCAGTTTCCAGCGAGAGCTAGCCAAAAACATTCAGTACTTC,CASSFQRELAKNIQYF
TRBV9,TRBD2,once,TRBJ2-1,TGTGCCAGCAGCGTATCGAGCGGGAGTAATGAGCAGTTCTTC,CASSVSSGSNEQFF
TRBV11-2,.,.,TRBJ2-2,TGTGCCAGCACCGACACCGGGGAGCTGTTTTTT,CASTDTGELFF
TRBV6-5,.,.,TRBJ1-5,TGTGCCAGCGATTATTACAGTGGCAATCAGCCCCAGCATTTT,CASDYYSGNQPQHF